Sequencing of this T cell receptor beta chain was carried out in a study of blood T cells in healthy people across ages (dated by TCRdb to 2014 to 2015). With regard to the full study: Template switching captured roughly one uniquely barcoded TCR beta cDNA molecule per two T cells in model experiments. Donors of different ages were randomly distributed across sequencing lanes to avoid experimental bias. The donors were split into four age groups: young (average about 16 years), middle-aged (39), aged (about 56) and long-lived (over 75). Using the same blood draw, the study looked at two additional independent replicas of 1 million unique cDNA reads for two donors, one aged 18 to 29 and the other aged 80 or older. Age-related changes in TCR beta repertoire diversity were measured in the study by deep sequencing normalized with unique cDNA molecular identifiers.

Systemically healthy Caucasian individuals from Russia, 35 to 40 in total and aged about 6 to 100 years, were included as donors. Around 10 milliliters of peripheral blood were drawn from each donor into EDTA-treated Vacutainer tubes. Ficoll-Paque density-gradient centrifugation was used to isolate PBMCs, with at least 6.5 million per sample. Total RNA was extracted from PBMCs with Trizol reagent, with at least 5.5 micrograms obtained per sample. Naive CD45RAhigh/CD27high T cell percentages were measured by flow cytometry on a PBMC aliquot from every donor. Receptor libraries were prepared by 5' RACE. TCRdb shows the sequencer as Illumina HiSeq 2500. A second about 7 to 12 cycle PCR used a sample-barcoded 5' primer and a J-beta primer mix. A unique molecular identifier was introduced onto each TCR beta cDNA molecule by a template-switch 5' adaptor carrying 12 random nucleotides. Each sample yielded at least 2.5 million CDR3-containing paired-end reads. First-strand cDNA was synthesized from all RNA with the Mint cDNA synthesis kit, primed by a TRBC-specific oligonucleotide. All cDNA was treated with uracil-DNA glycosylase and then went through a first 18-cycle PCR with the universal primers M1SS and BC2_uni_R. In the source study's methods: For normalization, 1 million high-quality reads were randomly selected from each sample, with every read carrying a distinct molecular identifier. Instead of being binned into consensus sequences, reads that shared molecular identifiers were thrown out. MiTCR, set to a Q25 quality threshold and the strictest error-elimination algorithm, was used for CDR3 identification, clonotype clustering and error correction. A nonparametric unseen species model using Euler transformation provided a lower-bound estimate of total TCR beta diversity. TCRdb reanalyzed the raw reads on its own, using fastp at Q25 for trimming and MiXCR for clone calling, and kept in-frame beta chains. Merged by CDR3 protein, the rows form single entries marked with the most common genes and DNA. The V and J calls, along with clone size, are taken from TCRdb and not from the paper's own processing. The sample table holds 1.5 million to 2 million distinct CDR3 sequences, of which about 32% were seen once. About 11% of the sample is in the top ten clones.

General conclusions and limits of the study: Observed TCR beta diversity per million T cells fell roughly linearly with age, and a significant reduction was already apparent by age about 36. Compared with the aged group, the long-lived group had more naive CD4+ T cells, fewer expanded clones and increased TCR diversity, a pattern suggesting age selection. A strong correlation was found between observed TCR beta diversity and the percentage of naive T cells measured by flow cytometry. Estimates of total diversity based on one million sequenced T cells were considered lower bounds and underestimates. Bulk unsorted PBMC profiling prevented conclusive comparison of naive and antigen-experienced compartments. The CMV infection status of donors was not known, potentially confounding age-related changes in expanded clonotypes.

About this clonotype itself: Its antigen remains unidentified. Base qualities were left out, and no much larger clone turns up one base away.

Ends trimmed: V by 5 bases, J by 2 bases; bases unmatched to a gene: 3. From its cysteine to its phenylalanine, the CDR3 spans 16 amino acids. Here the CDR3 DNA is all that survives: 48 bases in frame from base 1. The chain is encoded by TRBV12-3 or TRBV12-4 joined to TRBJ2-1; the junction holds 13 bases that match TRBD2. The sequencing sample was made of blood. The TCR comes from a woman between 25 and 40 years old in good health. The sequenced DNA: TGTGCCAGCAGTACGGGACTAGCGGGGCCCTACAATGAGCAGTTCTTC. It specifies CASSTGLAGPYNEQFF.